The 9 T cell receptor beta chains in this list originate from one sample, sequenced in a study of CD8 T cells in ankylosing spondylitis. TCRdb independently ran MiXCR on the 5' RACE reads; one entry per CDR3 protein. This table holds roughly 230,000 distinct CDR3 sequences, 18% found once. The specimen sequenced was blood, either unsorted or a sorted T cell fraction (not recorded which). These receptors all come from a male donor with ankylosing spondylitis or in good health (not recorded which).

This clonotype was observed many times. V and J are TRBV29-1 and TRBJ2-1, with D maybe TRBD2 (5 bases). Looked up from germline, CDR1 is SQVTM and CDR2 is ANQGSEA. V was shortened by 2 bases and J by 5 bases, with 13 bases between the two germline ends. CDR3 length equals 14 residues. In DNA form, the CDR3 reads TGCAGCGTTGAAACTGGAGACGGGAACAATGAGCAGTTCTTC. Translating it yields CSVETGDGNNEQFF.

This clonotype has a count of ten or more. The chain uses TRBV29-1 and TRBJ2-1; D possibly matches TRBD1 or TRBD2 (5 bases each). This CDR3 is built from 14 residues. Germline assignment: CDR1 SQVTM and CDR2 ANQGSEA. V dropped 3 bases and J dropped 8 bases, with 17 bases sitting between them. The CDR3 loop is CSVEEVDRFHEQFF. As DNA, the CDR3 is TGCAGCGTTGAGGAGGTCGACAGATTCCATGAGCAGTTCTTC.

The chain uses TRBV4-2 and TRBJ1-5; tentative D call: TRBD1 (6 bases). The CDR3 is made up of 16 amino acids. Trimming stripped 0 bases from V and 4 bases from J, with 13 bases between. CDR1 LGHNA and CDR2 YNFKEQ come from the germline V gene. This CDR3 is CASSQESGARNQPQHF. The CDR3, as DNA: TGTGCCAGCAGCCAAGAATCGGGGGCTCGAAATCAGCCCCAGCATTTT.

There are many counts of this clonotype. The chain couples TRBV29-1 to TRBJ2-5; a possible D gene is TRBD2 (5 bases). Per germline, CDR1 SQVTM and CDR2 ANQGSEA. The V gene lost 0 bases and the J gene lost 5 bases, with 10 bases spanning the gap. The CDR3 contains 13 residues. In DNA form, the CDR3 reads TGCAGCGTTGAAGAAGGCTCGGGGGAGACCCAGTACTTC. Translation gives CSVEEGSGETQYF.

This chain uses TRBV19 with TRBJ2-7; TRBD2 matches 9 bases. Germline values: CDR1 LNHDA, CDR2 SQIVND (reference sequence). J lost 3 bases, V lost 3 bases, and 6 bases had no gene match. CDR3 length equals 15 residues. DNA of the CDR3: TGTGCCAGTAGTATGGCTAGCGGGGCCGGCTACGAGCAGTACTTC. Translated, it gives CASSMASGAGYEQYF.

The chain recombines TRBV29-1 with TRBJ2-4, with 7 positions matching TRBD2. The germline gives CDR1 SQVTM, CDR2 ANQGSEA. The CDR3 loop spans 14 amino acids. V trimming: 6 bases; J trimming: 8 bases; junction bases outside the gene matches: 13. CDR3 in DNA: TGCAGCGTGGCCTCCTGGGGGGGAGGGGACATTCAGTACTTC. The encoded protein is CSVASWGGGDIQYF.

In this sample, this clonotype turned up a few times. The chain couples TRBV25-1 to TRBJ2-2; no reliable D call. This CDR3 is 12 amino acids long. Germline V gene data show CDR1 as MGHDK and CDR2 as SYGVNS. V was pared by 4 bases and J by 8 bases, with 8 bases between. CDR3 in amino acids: CASSGSVGELFF. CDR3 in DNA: TGTGCCAGCAGTGGAAGCGTGGGGGAGCTGTTTTTT. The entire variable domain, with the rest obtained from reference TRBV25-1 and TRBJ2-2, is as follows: EADIYQTPRYLVIGTGKKITLECSQTMGHDKMYWYQQDPGMELHLIHYSYGVNSTEKGDLSSESTVSRIRTEHFPLTLESARPSHTSQYLCASSGSVGELFFGEGSRLTVL.

CDR3 in DNA: TGCAGCGTTGAAAATCTTAGCGGGAGTGGTGAGCAGTTCTTC. Its translation: CSVENLSGSGEQFF. The chain recombines TRBV29-1 with TRBJ2-1; 9 bases are a match to TRBD2. The CDR3 is made up of 14 amino acids. Germline V gene data show CDR1 as SQVTM and CDR2 as ANQGSEA. With V trimmed by 2 bases and J by 9 bases, 8 bases remained unmatched.

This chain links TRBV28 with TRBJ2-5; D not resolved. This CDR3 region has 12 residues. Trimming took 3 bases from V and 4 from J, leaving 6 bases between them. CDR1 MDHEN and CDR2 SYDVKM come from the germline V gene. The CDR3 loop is CASSFGLETQYF. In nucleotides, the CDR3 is TGTGCCAGCAGTTTTGGGCTAGAGACCCAGTACTTC.